The present T cell receptor (beta chain) was sequenced within a study of T cell responses to AZD1222 COVID-19 vaccine (dated by TCRdb to about 2021). Concerning the study at large: Because spike-specific TCR depth and breadth did not differ between the two schedules, AZD1222 recipients who got a second dose at roughly 4 weeks were pooled with those who got a second dose at roughly 12 weeks. A total of about 230 trial participants underwent TCR sequencing, of whom around 200 received two doses of AZD1222 and around 26 received two doses of the MenACWY control vaccine. Trial participants were enrolled by age into subgroups of 18-55, 56-69 and 70-plus years, and roughly 150, 30 and 60 TCR-sequenced participants, respectively, were included in these subgroups. What the study reported, not specific to this receptor: Most participants were white British and females outnumbered males, and the authors suggested that clonal diversity may have been underestimated. Reportedly, close to half of the unique spike-specific TCRs recognized epitopes lying outside the regions that are mutated in the B.1.351 and B.1.1.7 variants. Because no day 14 peak-response samples were available, the repertoires could be characterized only after the peak T cell response. The 56-69-year group was small, and its depth increase did not reach significance, likely because of low power. Conclusions about previously exposed vaccinees are limited because only five to seven AZD1222 recipients were SARS-CoV-2 seropositive at baseline. The whole spike protein was spanned by vaccine-associated CD4 TCRs, and dominant responses were seen in regions 160-218 and 743-854. After two AZD1222 doses, spike-specific TCR breadth and depth were significantly higher than at day 0 and than in MenACWY recipients.

Remarks on this clone: Its antigen target is currently unknown. No much larger clone is present one base from it, and per-base qualities are unavailable.

The CDR3 regions of human TCRbeta chains were subjected to immunosequencing. The published analysis was carried out like this. Repertoire TCRs were matched against a reference library of SARS-CoV-2-specific TCRs generated with the MIRA antigen-specificity platform. Breadth was defined as the fraction of unique TCRs that were SARS-CoV-2-associated, and depth was defined as the fraction of total T cells that were SARS-CoV-2-associated. Using the MIRA data, each spike-specific TCR was assigned both to the spike region to which the TCR was reactive and to a CD4 or CD8 class. Log10-transformed breadth and depth values were compared by one-way ANOVA with Sidak's multiple comparisons tests. TCRdb provides this immuneACCESS table in a form limited to in-frame rearrangements. Some clones are lacking; in checked studies, under half of them reflect an unresolved V gene, and why the rest are absent is not known. That table gives V, J and clone size, and the DNA gave D and trimming. A total of 89,000 or so clones appear in this sample, approximately 89% of them only once. Around 17% of the sample belongs to the ten largest clones.

Sample time point, as interpreted from the label and publication: baseline before first vaccination. Vaccinee samples came from UK trials COV001 and COV002, including a single-blind randomized controlled phase 2/3 trial of AZD1222 (ChAdOx1 nCoV-19) in healthy adults. Trial participant PBMC samples were collected at day 0 and day 28 after the second dose for TCRbeta chain sequencing. This TCR was sampled from an adult in good health. The source material was peripheral blood, sampled on day 0 of AZD1222 vaccination.

CDR3 loop: CASSGDRGFDYGYTF. The DNA sequence is given as TGTGCCAGCAGCGGAGACAGGGGCTTCGACTATGGCTACACCTTC. The rearranged chain carries TRBV9 and TRBJ1-2, and TRBD1 aligns with 8 junction nucleotides. As encoded in the germline V gene, CDR1 is SGDLS while CDR2 is YYNGEE. Counted from cysteine to phenylalanine, this CDR3 has 15 amino acids. Only CDR3 DNA is held: 45 bases, read in frame from base 1. V and J are trimmed by 3 bases and 3 bases, and the gene matches miss 7 bases of the junction. The CDR3 plus the reference TRBV9 and TRBJ1-2 genes for the other parts give the full variable domain: DSGVTQTPKHLITATGQRVTLRCSPRSGDLSVYWYQQSLDQGLQFLIQYYNGEERAKGNILERFSAQQFPDLHSELNLSSLELGDSALYFCASSGDRGFDYGYTFGSGTRLTVV.